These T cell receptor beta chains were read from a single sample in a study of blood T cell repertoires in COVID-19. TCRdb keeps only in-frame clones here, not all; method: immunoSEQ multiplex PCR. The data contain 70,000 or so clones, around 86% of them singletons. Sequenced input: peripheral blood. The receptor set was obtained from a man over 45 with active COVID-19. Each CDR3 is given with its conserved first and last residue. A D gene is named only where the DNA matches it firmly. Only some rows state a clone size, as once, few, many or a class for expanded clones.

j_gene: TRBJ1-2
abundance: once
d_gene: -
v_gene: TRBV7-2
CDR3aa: CASSLGGGWYGYTF
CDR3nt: TGTGCCAGCAGCCTAGGGGGGGGTTGGTACGGCTACACCTTC

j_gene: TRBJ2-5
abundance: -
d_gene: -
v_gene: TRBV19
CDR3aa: CASSINRAGWAETQYF
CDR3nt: TGTGCCAGTAGTATCAATCGGGCGGGGTGGGCGGAGACCCAGTACTTC

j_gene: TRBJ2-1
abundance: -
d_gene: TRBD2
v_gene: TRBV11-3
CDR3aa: CASSFSGTGIEQFF
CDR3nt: TGTGCCAGCAGCTTTAGCGGGACGGGGATTGAGCAGTTCTTC

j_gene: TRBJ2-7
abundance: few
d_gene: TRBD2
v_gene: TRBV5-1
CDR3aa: CASSTGLAGGSEQYF
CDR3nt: TGCGCCAGCAGCACGGGACTAGCGGGAGGTAGTGAGCAGTACTTC

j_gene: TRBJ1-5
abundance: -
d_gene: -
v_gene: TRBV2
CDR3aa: CASSPGALGNQPQHF
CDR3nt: TGTGCCAGCTCCCCAGGGGCTCTCGGTAATCAGCCCCAGCATTTT

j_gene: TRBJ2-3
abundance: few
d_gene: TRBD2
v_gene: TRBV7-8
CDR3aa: CASSFVGLAADTQYF
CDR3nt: TGTGCCAGCAGCTTCGTAGGACTAGCGGCAGATACGCAGTATTTT

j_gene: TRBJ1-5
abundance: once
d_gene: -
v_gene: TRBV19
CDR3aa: CASRFIDRTQPQHF
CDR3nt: TGTGCCAGTAGGTTTATCGACAGAACTCAGCCCCAGCATTTT

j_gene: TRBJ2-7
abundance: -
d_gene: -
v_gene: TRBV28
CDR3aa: CASSSFGRGNYEQYF
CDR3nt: TGTGCCAGCAGTTCCTTTGGGCGGGGAAACTACGAGCAGTACTTC

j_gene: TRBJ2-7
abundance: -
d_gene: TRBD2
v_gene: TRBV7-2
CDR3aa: CASSLTGGFSYEQYF
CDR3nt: TGTGCCAGCAGCTTAACGGGAGGGTTCTCCTACGAGCAGTACTTC

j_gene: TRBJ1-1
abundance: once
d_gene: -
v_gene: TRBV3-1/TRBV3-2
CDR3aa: CASSQVQMNTEAFF
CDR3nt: TGTGCCAGCAGCCAAGTTCAAATGAACACTGAAGCTTTCTTT

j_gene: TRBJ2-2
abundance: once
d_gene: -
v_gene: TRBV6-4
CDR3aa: CASRRGAGTGELFF
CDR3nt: TGTGCCAGCCGCCGGGGGGCCGGCACCGGGGAGCTGTTTTTT

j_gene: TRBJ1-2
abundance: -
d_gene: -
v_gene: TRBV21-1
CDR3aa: CASSPRRGRGGYTF
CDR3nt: TGTGCCAGCAGCCCCCGGAGGGGGCGGGGTGGCTACACCTTC

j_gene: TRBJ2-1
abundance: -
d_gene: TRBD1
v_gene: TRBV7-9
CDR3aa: CASNPGTGDYNEQFF
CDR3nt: TGTGCCAGCAACCCCGGGACAGGGGATTACAATGAGCAGTTCTTC

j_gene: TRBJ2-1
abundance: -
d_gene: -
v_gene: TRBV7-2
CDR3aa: CASSLDGRSYNEQFF
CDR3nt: TGTGCCAGCAGCTTAGACGGTAGGAGCTACAATGAGCAGTTCTTC

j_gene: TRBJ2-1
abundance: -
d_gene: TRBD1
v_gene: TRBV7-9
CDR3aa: CASSLVAGGYDNEQFF
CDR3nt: TGTGCCAGCAGCTTAGTAGCAGGGGGTTATGACAATGAGCAGTTCTTC

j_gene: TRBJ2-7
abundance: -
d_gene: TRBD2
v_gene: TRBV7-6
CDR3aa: CASSAGTSGSDEQYF
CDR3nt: TGTGCCAGCAGCGCCGGGACTAGCGGGAGCGACGAGCAGTACTTC

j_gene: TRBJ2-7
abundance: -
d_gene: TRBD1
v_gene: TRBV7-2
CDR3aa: CASSSRDRVYEQYF
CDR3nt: TGTGCCAGCAGCTCCCGGGACAGGGTATACGAGCAGTACTTC

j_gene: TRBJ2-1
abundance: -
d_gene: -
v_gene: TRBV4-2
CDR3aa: CASSQGSSGLNNEQFF
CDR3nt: TGTGCCAGCAGCCAAGGATCAAGCGGGCTCAACAATGAGCAGTTCTTC

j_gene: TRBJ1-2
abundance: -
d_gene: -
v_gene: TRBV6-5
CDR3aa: CASSSTREYGYTF
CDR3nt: TGTGCCAGCAGCTCAACTAGGGAGTACGGCTACACCTTC

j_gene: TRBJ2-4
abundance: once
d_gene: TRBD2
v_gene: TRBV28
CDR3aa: CASSRVAGGEGSIQYF
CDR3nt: TGTGCCAGCAGTCGAGTAGCGGGAGGCGAGGGGAGCATTCAGTACTTC

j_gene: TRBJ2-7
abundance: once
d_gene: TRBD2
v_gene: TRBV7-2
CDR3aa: CASSFIEVDQREGFYEQYF
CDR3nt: TGTGCCAGCAGCTTTATAGAGGTCGATCAGCGGGAGGGTTTCTACGAGCAGTACTTC